These T cell receptor beta chains were read from a single sample in a study of T cell responses to AZD1222 COVID-19 vaccine. Profiling relied on immunoSEQ multiplex PCR, and the TCRdb table lists in-frame clones only, not all of them. This sample yields about 83,000 clones, of which around nine tenths are seen a single time; roughly 5.1% belongs to the top ten. Sample: peripheral blood, taken on day 0 of MenACWY control vaccination. Receptor source: an adult in good health. CDR3s include the opening cysteine and the closing phenylalanine or tryptophan. The order of the fields is clone size, J gene, V gene, CDR3 protein. Expanded clones get a size class; other rows say once, few or many, or leave the size out.

size: once; J: TRBJ2-2; V: TRBV4-3; CDR3: CASSQGPATGELFF
size: NA; J: TRBJ2-2; V: TRBV7-8; CDR3: CASSLLAGAAGELFF
size: NA; J: TRBJ1-2; V: TRBV5-4; CDR3: CASSLAGWGRGYTF
size: NA; J: TRBJ2-1; V: TRBV6-5; CDR3: CATPRTSGTYNEQFF
size: NA; J: TRBJ2-3; V: TRBV24-1; CDR3: CATSDSGLAGGYGYTDTQYF
size: few; J: TRBJ1-1; V: TRBV6-5; CDR3: CASSYASQGGTEAFF
size: NA; J: TRBJ1-6; V: TRBV10-3; CDR3: CAISETGPIGLGDSPLHF
size: few; J: TRBJ2-3; V: TRBV11-2; CDR3: CASSFRGTGGTDTQYF
size: NA; J: TRBJ2-1; V: TRBV28; CDR3: CASSLSGSHNEQFF
size: NA; J: TRBJ1-5; V: TRBV7-8; CDR3: CASSLVGKRQPQHF
size: once; J: TRBJ1-2; V: TRBV30; CDR3: CAWRTPGSNYGYTF
size: NA; J: TRBJ2-5; V: TRBV7-6; CDR3: CASSLEAGAQETQYF
size: NA; J: TRBJ2-3; V: TRBV4-1; CDR3: CASRSPGGGGADTQYF
size: NA; J: TRBJ2-1; V: TRBV27; CDR3: CASSFPEGAYNEQFF
size: NA; J: TRBJ1-5; V: TRBV20-1; CDR3: CSASVSNQPQHF
size: NA; J: TRBJ2-4; V: TRBV4-1; CDR3: CASSQGGLAGVWNIQYF
size: NA; J: TRBJ1-2; V: TRBV29-1; CDR3: CSVAGTAAVYGYTF
size: NA; J: TRBJ2-4; V: TRBV6-5; CDR3: CASSKSGMGIQYF
size: NA; J: TRBJ2-2; V: TRBV28; CDR3: CASSSSPGELFF
size: NA; J: TRBJ2-7; V: TRBV5-5; CDR3: CASSYGLAGSYEQYF
size: NA; J: TRBJ2-1; V: TRBV28; CDR3: CASSSLGRLEDNEQFF
size: NA; J: TRBJ2-3; V: TRBV28; CDR3: CASTTPAQYRESDTQYF
size: NA; J: TRBJ2-5; V: TRBV6-6; CDR3: CASRGVAETQYF
size: NA; J: TRBJ1-2; V: TRBV11-2; CDR3: CASSPQVSNYGYTF
size: NA; J: TRBJ2-2; V: TRBV10-2; CDR3: CASKPGQPSNTGELFF
size: NA; J: TRBJ2-5; V: TRBV7-2; CDR3: CASSLGGRWETQYF
size: NA; J: TRBJ2-7; V: TRBV28; CDR3: CASSPGELAYEQYF
size: NA; J: TRBJ1-1; V: TRBV28; CDR3: CASSVRVMNTEAFF
size: NA; J: TRBJ2-1; V: TRBV28; CDR3: CASSLSRAEQFF
size: few; J: TRBJ1-2; V: TRBV19; CDR3: CASKDRGSPEGYTF
size: few; J: TRBJ1-5; V: TRBV18; CDR3: CASSRQGGYPSNQPQHF
size: NA; J: TRBJ2-7; V: TRBV28; CDR3: CASSWGQGAYEQYF
size: once; J: TRBJ2-1; V: TRBV12-3/TRBV12-4; CDR3: CASSPGVGLAEFF
size: NA; J: TRBJ1-4; V: TRBV6-5; CDR3: CASSLPGQQNEKLFF
size: NA; J: TRBJ1-3; V: TRBV16; CDR3: CASSLYADRGRNTIYF
size: NA; J: TRBJ2-4; V: TRBV25-1; CDR3: CASSDDAGLAKNIQYF
size: NA; J: TRBJ2-7; V: TRBV12-3/TRBV12-4; CDR3: CASSYDGAYEQYF
size: once; J: TRBJ2-7; V: TRBV5-1; CDR3: CASSLANRQGTGYEQYF
size: NA; J: TRBJ2-1; V: TRBV4-3; CDR3: CASSQRTSGSFDEQFF
size: NA; J: TRBJ1-4; V: TRBV19; CDR3: CASSKGIPEKLFF
size: NA; J: TRBJ1-2; V: TRBV6-1; CDR3: CASSEGQGGGYTF
size: few; J: TRBJ2-7; V: TRBV21-1; CDR3: CASSKGAVSYEQYF
size: NA; J: TRBJ2-2; V: TRBV7-2; CDR3: CASSLRLAGGTGELFF
size: NA; J: TRBJ2-3; V: TRBV5-1; CDR3: CASSSTGGQADTQYF
size: once; J: TRBJ2-2; V: TRBV10-3; CDR3: CAIREQGASGELFF
size: NA; J: TRBJ1-6; V: TRBV6-5; CDR3: CASSYSSGQGFSPLHF
size: once; J: TRBJ1-2; V: TRBV27; CDR3: CASRPAGSLGYTF
size: NA; J: TRBJ1-4; V: TRBV30; CDR3: CAWSVDEKLFF
size: once; J: TRBJ1-2; V: TRBV7-9; CDR3: CASSSPGQGAYGYTF
size: NA; J: TRBJ2-7; V: TRBV12-3/TRBV12-4; CDR3: CASRDGLVYEQYF
size: NA; J: TRBJ1-1; V: TRBV28; CDR3: CASRQNTEAFF
size: NA; J: TRBJ2-3; V: TRBV19; CDR3: CASSIAGTDTQYF
size: NA; J: TRBJ2-7; V: TRBV27; CDR3: CASSDSPTGSYEQYF
size: NA; J: TRBJ1-1; V: TRBV30; CDR3: CACYSMNTEAFF
size: once; J: TRBJ2-2; V: TRBV5-4; CDR3: CASSLAVAGQNTGELFF
size: NA; J: TRBJ1-1; V: TRBV6-5; CDR3: CASSRTGMNTEAFF
size: NA; J: TRBJ1-1; V: TRBV28; CDR3: CASSLPQGSDTEAFF
size: NA; J: TRBJ1-4; V: TRBV21-1; CDR3: CASSKARDDRGHSSWYKLFF
size: NA; J: TRBJ2-1; V: TRBV6-6; CDR3: CASSYRLSSYNEQFF
size: once; J: TRBJ2-2; V: TRBV2; CDR3: CASSDPSGRIGGTGELFF